The 8 T cell receptor beta chains in this list originate from one sample, sequenced in a study of identical twins. TCRdb reanalysed the 5' RACE reads using MiXCR and keeps one entry per CDR3 protein. The sample carries some 1,700,000 distinct CDR3 sequences, 25% to 35% recorded once. Sample: cord blood. The receptor set was obtained from a newborn girl in good health.

The gene calls are TRBV6-4 and TRBJ2-5; D gene unclear. The CDR3 length is 13 residues. From germline, CDR1 is MRHNA and CDR2 SNTAGT. The V gene lost 5 bases and the J gene lost 4 bases, with 11 bases spanning the gap. The CDR3 spells CASSSIIPETQYF. CDR3 DNA: TGTGCCAGCAGTTCGATTATACCAGAGACCCAGTACTTC.

This chain joins TRBV18 and TRBJ1-1; D is undetermined. Germline V gives CDR1 KGHSH, CDR2 LQKENI. Trimming removed 4 bases at V and 3 bases at J, with 12 bases between. The CDR3 spans 14 residues. DNA for the CDR3: TGTGCCAGCTCACGGAAGGTCCCCGACACTGAAGCTTTCTTT. This sequence encodes CASSRKVPDTEAFF. Together with reference TRBV18 and TRBJ1-1, the CDR3 gives the full variable domain: NAGVMQNPRHLVRRRGQEARLRCSPMKGHSHVYWYRQLPEEGLKFMVYLQKENIIDESGMPKERFSAEFPKEGPSILRIQQVVRGDSAAYFCASSRKVPDTEAFFGQGTRLTVV.

The chain carries TRBV10-3 and TRBJ2-4; D unclear. The DNA end favors TRBJ2-7, so the J call may be wrong. Germline V CDR1 and CDR2: ENHRY, SYGVKD. CDR3 length: 11 amino acids. CDR3 amino acids: CAISVVDEQYF. The DNA of the CDR3 is TGTGCCATCAGCGTAGTAGACGAGCAGTACTTC.

The chain has TRBV20-1 and TRBJ2-1, with 8 bases lining up with TRBD2. Germline trimming cut 6 bases from V and 2 bases from J; bases unmatched to any gene: 12. There are 16 residues in the CDR3. Germline V gives CDR1 DFQATT, CDR2 SNEGSKA (reference sequence). CDR3 loop: CSARRASGLPYNEQFF. The DNA for the CDR3 is TGCAGTGCGAGAAGGGCTAGCGGGCTCCCCTACAATGAGCAGTTCTTC.

The V and J genes are TRBV9 and TRBJ2-2, with no clear D. Looked up from germline, CDR1 is SGDLS and CDR2 is YYNGEE. V was trimmed by 0 bases and J by 7 bases, leaving 10 bases between them. This CDR3 region has 14 residues. The CDR3 loop reads CASSVVVSNGELFF. CDR3 bases: TGTGCCAGCAGCGTAGTGGTATCCAACGGGGAGCTGTTTTTT.

Only a few counts were recorded for this clonotype. This chain uses TRBV7-9 with TRBJ2-5; 8 positions match TRBD2. This CDR3 has 16 residues. Germline lookup yields CDR1 SEHNR and CDR2 FQNEAQ (reference sequence). The V and J ends lost 1 base and 1 base, in that order; junction bases with no gene match: 5. CDR3: CASSLDPGLVQETQYF. In DNA form, the CDR3 reads TGTGCCAGCAGCTTAGACCCGGGACTAGTCCAAGAGACCCAGTACTTC. Filled out from reference TRBV7-9 and TRBJ2-5, the complete variable domain reads DTGVSQNPRHKITKRGQNVTFRCDPISEHNRLYWYRQTLGQGPEFLTYFQNEAQLEKSRLLSDRFSAERPKGSFSTLEIQRTEQGDSAMYLCASSLDPGLVQETQYFGPGTRLLVL.

This clonotype occurred a few times. The chain is built from TRBV20-1 and TRBJ1-5; tentatively, D is TRBD1 (5 bases). The CDR3 consists of 14 residues. Trimming pared 6 bases from V and 4 bases from J, leaving 16 bases between. Germline V gives CDR1 DFQATT, CDR2 SNEGSKA (reference sequence). The CDR3 here is CSAPWGSGNQPQHF. The CDR3 coding sequence is TGCAGTGCCCCGTGGGGGTCCGGAAATCAGCCCCAGCATTTT.

The rearrangement joins TRBV29-1 to TRBJ2-2, with D unresolved. Trimming removed 6 bases at V and 2 bases at J, with 7 bases between. The CDR3 is 12 amino acids. CDR1 and CDR2 (germline): SQVTM, ANQGSEA. CDR3 region: CSVPFNTGELFF. The DNA of the CDR3 is TGCAGCGTCCCCTTCAACACCGGGGAGCTGTTTTTT.